The sample holds one count of the clone carrying this T cell receptor beta chain. The antigen is not known. This sample is drawn from a study of B cell selection in AIRE deficiency. Study-level points and caveats: AIRE-deficient Tconv and Treg repertoires matched healthy donors in TCRBV, CDR3 length, diversity.

This CDR3 contains 15 residues. Germline CDR1 is MDHEN and CDR2 is SYDVKM. V was pared by 2 bases and J by 7 bases, with 17 bases between. Sorting defined conventional CD4 T cells as CD4+CD127+. Only in-frame clones appear in the TCRdb table, and some are missing; sequencing was by immunoSEQ multiplex PCR. Here the sample spans fewer than 30,000 clones, roughly 96% being singletons. The sequencing sample was made of conventional CD4+ T cells sorted from PBMCs. The genes are TRBV28 and TRBJ2-5; D possibly uses TRBD1 or TRBD2 (5 bases each). The receptor was derived from a human donor with AIRE deficiency. DNA of the CDR3: TGTGCCAGCAGTTTAGCAGGGACGAAGACGGGGACCCAGTACTTC. The encoded protein is CASSLAGTKTGTQYF.